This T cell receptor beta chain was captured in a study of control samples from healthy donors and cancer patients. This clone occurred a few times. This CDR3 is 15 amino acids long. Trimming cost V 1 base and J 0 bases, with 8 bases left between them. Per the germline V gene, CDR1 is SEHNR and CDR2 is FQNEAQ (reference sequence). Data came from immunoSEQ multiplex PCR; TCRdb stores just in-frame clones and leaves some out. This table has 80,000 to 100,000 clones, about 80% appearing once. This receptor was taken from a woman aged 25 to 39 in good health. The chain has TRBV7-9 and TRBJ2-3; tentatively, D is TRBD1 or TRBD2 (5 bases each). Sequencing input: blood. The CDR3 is CASSLGGVSTDTQYF. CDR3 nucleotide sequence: TGTGCCAGCAGCTTAGGAGGGGTTAGCACAGATACGCAGTATTTT.